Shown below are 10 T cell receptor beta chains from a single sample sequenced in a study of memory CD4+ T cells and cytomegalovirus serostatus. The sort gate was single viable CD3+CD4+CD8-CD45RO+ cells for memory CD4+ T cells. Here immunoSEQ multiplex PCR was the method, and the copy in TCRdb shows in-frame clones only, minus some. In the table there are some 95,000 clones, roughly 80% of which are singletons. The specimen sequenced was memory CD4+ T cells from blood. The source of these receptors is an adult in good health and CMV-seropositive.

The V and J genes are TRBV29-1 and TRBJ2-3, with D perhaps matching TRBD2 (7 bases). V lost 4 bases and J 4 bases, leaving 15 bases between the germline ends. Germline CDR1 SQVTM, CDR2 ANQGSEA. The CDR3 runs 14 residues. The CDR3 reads CSVAGAGAADTQYF. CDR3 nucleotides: TGCAGCGTTGCGGGGGCGGGAGCTGCAGATACGCAGTATTTT.

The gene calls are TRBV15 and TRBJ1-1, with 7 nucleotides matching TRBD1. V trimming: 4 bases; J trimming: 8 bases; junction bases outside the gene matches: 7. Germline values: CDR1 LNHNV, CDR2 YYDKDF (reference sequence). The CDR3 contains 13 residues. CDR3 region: CATSTVGQDEAFF. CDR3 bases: TGTGCCACCAGCACCGTTGGACAGGACGAAGCTTTCTTT.

In DNA form, the CDR3 reads TGTGCCATTGCCACTCGATCCTTCTCTGGGGCCAACGTCCTGACTTTC. It translates to CAIATRSFSGANVLTF. The chain combines TRBV7-9 with TRBJ2-6; D remains unclear. Germline-derived CDR1 and CDR2 are SEHNR and FQNEAQ (reference sequence). The V gene lost 10 bases and the J gene lost 0 bases, with 16 bases spanning the gap. CDR3 length: 16 residues.

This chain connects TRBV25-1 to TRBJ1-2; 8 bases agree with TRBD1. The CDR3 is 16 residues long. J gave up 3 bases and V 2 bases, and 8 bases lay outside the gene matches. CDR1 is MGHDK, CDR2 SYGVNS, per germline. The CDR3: CASSEGWTGRDYGYTF. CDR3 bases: TGTGCCAGCAGTGAAGGGTGGACAGGGAGGGACTATGGCTACACCTTC.

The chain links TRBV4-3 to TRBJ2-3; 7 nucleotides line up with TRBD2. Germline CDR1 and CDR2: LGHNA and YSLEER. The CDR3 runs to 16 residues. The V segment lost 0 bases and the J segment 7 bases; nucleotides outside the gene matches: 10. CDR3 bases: TGCGCCAGCAGCCAAGAGAGGGGAATGGGACTAAATACGCAGTATTTT. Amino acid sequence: CASSQERGMGLNTQYF.

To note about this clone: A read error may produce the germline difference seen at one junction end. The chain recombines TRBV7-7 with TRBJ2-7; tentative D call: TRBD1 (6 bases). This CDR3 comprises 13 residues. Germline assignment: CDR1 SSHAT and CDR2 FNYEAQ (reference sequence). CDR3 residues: CASSFLDRLLVDF. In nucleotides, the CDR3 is TGTGCTAGCAGCTTCCTTGACAGGCTCCTTGTAGACTTC. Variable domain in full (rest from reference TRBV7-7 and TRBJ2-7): GAGVSQSPRYKVTKRGQDVTLRCDPISSHATLYWYQQALGQGPEFLTYFNYEAQPDKSGLPSDRFSAERPEGSISTLTIQRTEQRDSAMYRCASSFLDRLLVDFGPGTRLTVT.

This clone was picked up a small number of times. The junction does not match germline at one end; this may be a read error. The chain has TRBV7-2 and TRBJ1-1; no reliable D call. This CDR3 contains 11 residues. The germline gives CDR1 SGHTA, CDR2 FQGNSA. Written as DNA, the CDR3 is TGTGCCAGCAGTGAGAGGTTTTCGGTTATCTTT. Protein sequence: CASSERFSVIF.

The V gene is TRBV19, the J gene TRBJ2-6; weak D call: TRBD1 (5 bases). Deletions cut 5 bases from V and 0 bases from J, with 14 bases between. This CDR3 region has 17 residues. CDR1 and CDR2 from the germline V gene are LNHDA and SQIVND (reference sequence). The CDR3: CASSPGQTLSGANVLTF. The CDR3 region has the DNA TGTGCCAGTAGTCCCGGACAAACCCTCTCTGGGGCCAACGTCCTGACTTTC. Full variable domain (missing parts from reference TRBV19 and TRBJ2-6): DGGITQSPKYLFRKEGQNVTLSCEQNLNHDAMYWYRQDPGQGLRLIYYSQIVNDFQKGDIAEGYSVSREKKESFPLTVTSAQKNPTAFYLCASSPGQTLSGANVLTFGAGSRLTVL.

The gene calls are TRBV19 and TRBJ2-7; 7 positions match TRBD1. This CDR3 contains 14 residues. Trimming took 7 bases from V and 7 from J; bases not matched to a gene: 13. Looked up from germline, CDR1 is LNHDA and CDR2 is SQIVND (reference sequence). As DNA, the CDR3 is TGTGCCAGTACCCCCGGCCGAACAGGGGAGGAGCAGTACTTC. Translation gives CASTPGRTGEEQYF.

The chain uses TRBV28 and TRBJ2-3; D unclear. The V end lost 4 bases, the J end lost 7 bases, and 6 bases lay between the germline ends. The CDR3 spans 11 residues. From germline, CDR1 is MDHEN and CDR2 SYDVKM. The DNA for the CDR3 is TGTGCCAGCAGTTCAGGACATACGCAGTATTTT. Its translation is CASSSGHTQYF.